This T cell receptor beta chain was sequenced for a study of blood T cell repertoires in COVID-19. On the study more broadly: The study drew acute and convalescent COVID-19 samples from the United States, Italy and Spain. PBMCs, B-cell-depleted T cells, or T cells provided the cDNA or gDNA that made up the material.

Germline V CDR1 and CDR2: MDHEN, SYDVKM. The trim removed 4 bases at V and 3 bases at J, leaving 11 bases unmatched. The CDR3 totals 17 residues. Original analysis: Estimation of nucleated cell counts relied on the amplification of reference gene primers. Assay used: immunoSEQ multiplex PCR; TCRdb lists only in-frame clones, some missing. The D gene and trimming were derived from the DNA, and the V and J assignments and clone size from that table. The profile shows about 310,000 clones, roughly 84% of them singletons. J is TRBJ1-2 and V is TRBV28; 10 nucleotides agree with TRBD1. This sequence originates from a man aged 50 to 59 with active or convalescent COVID-19. Specimen: peripheral blood. This chain's CDR3 is CASSSVPGQGRYYGYTF. The CDR3 DNA reads TGTGCCAGCAGTTCCGTCCCGGGACAGGGGCGGTACTATGGCTACACCTTC.